A single sample is the source of the 26 T cell receptor beta chains below, sequenced in a study of blood T cell repertoires in COVID-19. Sequencing was performed with immunoSEQ multiplex PCR; in TCRdb, only in-frame clones are kept and a portion is missing. This table holds 230,000 or so clones, around 80% found once. Sequenced sample: peripheral blood. These receptors came from a man aged 35 to 55 who had recovered from COVID-19.

This clone has more than one count but fewer than ten. This chain joins TRBV7-2 and TRBJ1-3; no definite D call. This CDR3 has 14 residues. Germline V CDR1 and CDR2: SGHTA, FQGNSA. V was clipped by 5 bases and J by 5 bases, with 13 bases between them. CDR3 sequence (DNA): TGTGCCAGCAGCGCCCAAAGAGGGAGAAACACCATATATTTT. Translating gives CASSAQRGRNTIYF. Using reference TRBV7-2 and TRBJ1-3 for the parts outside the CDR3, the full variable domain is GAGVSQSPSNKVTEKGKDVELRCDPISGHTALYWYRQSLGQGLEFLIYFQGNSAPDKSGLPSDRFSAERTGGSVSTLTIQRTQQEDSAVYLCASSAQRGRNTIYFGEGSWLTVV.

V usage is TRBV29-1 and J usage is TRBJ2-1, with 7 bases identical to TRBD1. CDR1 and CDR2 (germline): SQVTM, ANQGSEA. The CDR3 length is 13 residues. The junction had 10 bases not matched to a gene; V was cut back by 5 bases and J by 9 bases. CDR3 loop: CSVYLLGGGEQFF. CDR3 in DNA: TGCAGCGTTTACCTCTTAGGGGGCGGTGAGCAGTTCTTC.

The V and J genes are TRBV27 and TRBJ2-2, with D perhaps TRBD1 (6 bases). Trimming stripped 6 bases from V and 5 bases from J, with 16 bases between. CDR3 length: 15 residues. In germline, CDR1 is MNHEY, CDR2 SMNVEV (reference sequence). Here the CDR3 DNA reads TGTGCCAGCAGAACCGGGACAATGTGGACCGGGGAGCTGTTTTTT. This sequence encodes CASRTGTMWTGELFF.

V is TRBV7-2 and J is TRBJ1-1; weak D call: TRBD1 (6 bases). V gave up 5 bases and J gave up 5 bases, with 15 bases separating them. The germline gives CDR1 SGHTA, CDR2 FQGNSA. The CDR3 totals 14 residues. DNA for the CDR3: TGTGCCAGCAGCCAACAGGGCAAGGGGACTGAAGCTTTCTTT. Its protein is CASSQQGKGTEAFF.

Concerning this clone itself: Germline is not matched at one junction end, which may reflect a read error. The V gene is TRBV9, the J gene TRBJ2-7; 7 positions match TRBD1. The CDR3 totals 13 residues. CDR1 and CDR2 from the germline V gene are SGDLS and YYNGEE. The CDR3 nucleotides are TGTGCCAGCAGCGTAGTCCCCGGACAGGAGTTCAGCTTC. Residues: CASSVVPGQEFSF.

The chain combines TRBV30 with TRBJ2-7; D possibly corresponds to TRBD2 (7 bases). The germline V and J ends were trimmed by 1 base and 6 bases, with 16 bases remaining between them. The V gene's germline CDR1 is GTSNPN and CDR2 SVGIG (reference sequence). The CDR3 has 14 residues. CDR3: CAWSGGGTLGEQYF. As DNA, the CDR3 is TGTGCCTGGAGTGGCGGGGGCACTTTGGGCGAGCAGTACTTC.

The V gene is TRBV19, the J gene TRBJ2-6; possibly TRBD1 for D (6 bases). This CDR3 contains 15 residues. The germline gives CDR1 LNHDA, CDR2 SQIVND (reference sequence). V lost 5 bases to trimming and J lost 4 bases, with 12 bases between them. The CDR3 sequence: CASSQGSGGANVLTF. DNA for the CDR3: TGTGCCAGTAGTCAGGGGTCGGGAGGGGCCAACGTCCTGACTTTC.

CDR3 protein: CASRTSGGRTSYNEQFF. DNA for the CDR3: TGCGCCAGCAGGACTAGCGGGGGGCGAACCTCCTACAATGAGCAGTTCTTC. The rearrangement links TRBV5-1 to TRBJ2-1, with 13 bases matching TRBD2. Germline V gives CDR1 SGHRS, CDR2 YFSETQ. The CDR3 runs to 17 residues. V lost 5 bases, J lost 0 bases, and 5 bases stayed unmatched.

The V gene is TRBV7-9, the J gene TRBJ2-1, with D tentatively TRBD1 (6 bases). Trimming pared 1 base from V and 16 bases from J, leaving 17 bases between. The CDR3 is made up of 13 amino acids. Per the germline V gene, CDR1 is SEHNR and CDR2 is FQNEAQ (reference sequence). The CDR3 region has the DNA TGTGCCAGCAGCTTAGATACCGTACAGGGCGCTTTCTTC. Translated, it gives CASSLDTVQGAFF.

The chain has TRBV4-3 and TRBJ2-3, with TRBD2 as a possible D gene (5 bases). V was clipped by 3 bases and J by 0 bases, with 16 bases between them. CDR3 length: 17 residues. The V gene's germline CDR1 is LGHNA and CDR2 YSLEER. In DNA, the CDR3 is TGCGCCAGCAGCCAGGCCCGAGCGGAGATAAGCACAGATACGCAGTATTTT. Residues: CASSQARAEISTDTQYF.

This clone has just a few counts. The rearrangement joins TRBV5-5 to TRBJ2-7, with 8 bases identical to TRBD2. Germline CDR1 is SGHKS and CDR2 is YYEKEE (reference sequence). With V trimmed by 3 bases and J by 3 bases, 8 bases remained unmatched. The CDR3 loop spans 15 amino acids. Here the CDR3 reads CASSSGTSGYYEQYF. The CDR3 bases are TGTGCCAGCAGCTCCGGGACTAGTGGTTACTACGAGCAGTACTTC.

The chain is built from TRBV18 and TRBJ1-2; D is possibly TRBD1 (6 bases). Trimming stripped 6 bases from V and 2 bases from J, with 10 bases between. Germline assignment: CDR1 KGHSH and CDR2 LQKENI. CDR3 length equals 13 residues. This chain's CDR3 is CASSSDRNYGYTF. The CDR3 coding sequence is TGTGCCAGCTCTTCGGACAGAAACTATGGCTACACCTTC.

This clone has a single count. The rearrangement links TRBV4-3 to TRBJ1-2; D unresolved. The CDR3 is 15 residues long. Germline values: CDR1 LGHNA, CDR2 YSLEER. The germline V and J ends were trimmed by 0 bases and 3 bases, with 11 bases remaining between them. The CDR3 region is CASSQDRSAHYGYTF. The DNA for the CDR3 is TGCGCCAGCAGCCAAGATCGCAGTGCCCACTATGGCTACACCTTC.

The table lists this clone with a count of one. The chain combines TRBV30 with TRBJ1-2, with D possibly TRBD1 on 6 matching bases. The CDR3 has 13 amino acids. The V gene lost 5 bases and the J gene lost 5 bases, with 15 bases spanning the gap. CDR1 and CDR2 (germline): GTSNPN, SVGIG (reference sequence). CDR3 coding DNA: TGTGCCTGGCAGAATGGACAGCTTTATGGCTACACCTTC. Its protein product is CAWQNGQLYGYTF.

The V call is TRBV6-5, the J call TRBJ1-2, with 7 positions matching TRBD1. The CDR3 consists of 12 residues. Trimming at V came to 8 bases and at J to 7 bases, leaving 7 bases not matched to a gene. Germline loops: CDR1 MNHEY, CDR2 SVGAGI. The CDR3 nucleotides are TGTGCCAGCTATAGACAGGGTCTTGGCTACACCTTC. It translates to CASYRQGLGYTF.

The chain combines TRBV5-1 with TRBJ2-1, with 9 positions matching TRBD2. CDR3 size: 16 residues. Per the germline V gene, CDR1 is SGHRS and CDR2 is YFSETQ. The V and J ends lost 0 bases and 6 bases, in that order; junction bases with no gene match: 7. CDR3 sequence: CASSLAGSGGVNEQFF. DNA of the CDR3: TGCGCCAGCAGCTTGGCCGGTAGCGGGGGAGTCAATGAGCAGTTCTTC.

This clone was seen just once. The chain joins TRBV27 to TRBJ2-3, with D possibly being TRBD2 (5 bases). Per germline, CDR1 MNHEY and CDR2 SMNVEV (reference sequence). The V gene lost 6 bases and the J gene lost 0 bases, with 10 bases spanning the gap. The CDR3 is 14 residues long. CDR3 sequence: CASRTGLSTDTQYF. The CDR3 nucleotides read TGTGCCAGCAGAACGGGGTTGAGCACAGATACGCAGTATTTT.

In its sample, this clone was seen many times. This rearrangement joins TRBV14 to TRBJ2-1, with D possibly matching TRBD2 (6 bases). Germline loops: CDR1 SGHDN, CDR2 FVKESK. Trimming took off 1 base at V and 1 base at J, with 14 bases between the two ends. CDR3 length: 17 amino acids. The CDR3 here is CASSQVGRGTSYNEQFF. The CDR3 DNA reads TGTGCCAGCAGCCAAGTGGGTCGCGGGACTTCCTACAATGAGCAGTTCTTC.

V is TRBV5-1 and J is TRBJ1-1, with TRBD1 matching 10 bases. Germline loops: CDR1 SGHRS, CDR2 YFSETQ. J gave up 3 bases and V 4 bases, and 6 bases lay outside the gene matches. CDR3 length: 15 residues. CDR3 protein: CASSLEGTGDTEAFF. Written as DNA, the CDR3 is TGCGCCAGCAGCCTGGAGGGGACAGGGGACACTGAAGCTTTCTTT.

The V gene is TRBV10-1, the J gene TRBJ2-6, with a possible D match to TRBD2 (5 bases). CDR3 size: 13 residues. V lost 7 bases and J lost 4, with 8 bases in between. Per germline, CDR1 WNHNN and CDR2 SYGVQD (reference sequence). The CDR3 nucleotides are TGCGCCAGCATTCGACTAGGGGCCAACGTCCTGACTTTC. Translating gives CASIRLGANVLTF.

The gene calls are TRBV5-4 and TRBJ1-2, with 9 bases matching TRBD1. Trimming removed 0 bases from V and 7 bases from J; junction bases left unmatched: 4. This CDR3 comprises 14 residues. The V gene's germline CDR1 is SGHNT and CDR2 YYREEE (reference sequence). The CDR3 here is CASSLGGQGGGYTF. CDR3 coding DNA: TGTGCCAGCAGCTTGGGGGGACAGGGAGGTGGCTACACCTTC.

This rearrangement joins TRBV19 to TRBJ1-4, with 7 bases that match TRBD1. The ends lost 6 bases at V and 3 bases at J; junction bases unmatched: 13. The CDR3 sequence is 17 residues long. Germline V gives CDR1 LNHDA, CDR2 SQIVND (reference sequence). The CDR3 DNA reads TGTGCCAGTAGCATATCGTGGAGACAGGGCGCTAATGAAAAACTGTTTTTT. Translated: CASSISWRQGANEKLFF.

CDR3 bases: TGTGCCAGCAGCGAGACAGGGGGCGGTTACTATGGCTACACCTTC. This encodes CASSETGGGYYGYTF. The chain recombines TRBV2 with TRBJ1-2, with 10 bases fitting TRBD1. V was pared by 6 bases and J by 3 bases, with 7 bases of the junction left unmatched. Germline CDR1 is SNHLY and CDR2 is FYNNEI. This CDR3 spans 15 amino acids.

The V call is TRBV5-1, the J call TRBJ2-1, with 10 bases matching TRBD2. CDR1 and CDR2 from the germline V gene are SGHRS and YFSETQ. The CDR3 extends over 16 amino acids. V shed 3 bases, J shed 4 bases, and the junction held 7 bases outside the gene matches. The CDR3 nucleotides read TGCGCCAGCAGCTCAAGGGGACTAGCGTATTACAATGAGCAGTTCTTC. Translation: CASSSRGLAYYNEQFF.

The rearrangement links TRBV6-5 to TRBJ2-2; 7 bases map to TRBD1. The CDR3 extends over 14 amino acids. Germline lookup yields CDR1 MNHEY and CDR2 SVGAGI. The trim removed 2 bases at V and 7 bases at J, leaving 4 bases unmatched. CDR3 residues: CASSYATGCGELFF. In DNA, the CDR3 is TGTGCCAGCAGTTACGCGACAGGGTGCGGGGAGCTGTTTTTT.

V usage is TRBV11-3 and J usage is TRBJ2-1, with 7 bases fitting TRBD1. The CDR3 length is 15 residues. The germline gives CDR1 SGHNT, CDR2 YENEEA. V trimming: 1 base; J trimming: 8 bases; junction bases outside the gene matches: 8. CDR3: CASSLGSDRSDEQFF. The CDR3 DNA sequence: TGTGCCAGCAGCTTAGGGTCGGACAGGTCCGATGAGCAGTTCTTC.